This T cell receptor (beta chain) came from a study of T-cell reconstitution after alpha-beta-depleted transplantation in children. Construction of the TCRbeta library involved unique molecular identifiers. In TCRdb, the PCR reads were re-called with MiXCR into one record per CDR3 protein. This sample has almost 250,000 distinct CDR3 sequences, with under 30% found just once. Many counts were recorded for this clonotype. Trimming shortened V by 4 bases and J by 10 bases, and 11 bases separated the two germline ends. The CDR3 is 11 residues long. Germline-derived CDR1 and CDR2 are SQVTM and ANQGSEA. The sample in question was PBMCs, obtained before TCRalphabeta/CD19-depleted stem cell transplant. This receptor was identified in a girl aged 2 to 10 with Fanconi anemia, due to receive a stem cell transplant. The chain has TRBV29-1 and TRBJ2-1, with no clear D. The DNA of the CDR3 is TGCAGCGTTGTGTATAGACGAGAGCAGTTCTTC. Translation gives CSVVYRREQFF.